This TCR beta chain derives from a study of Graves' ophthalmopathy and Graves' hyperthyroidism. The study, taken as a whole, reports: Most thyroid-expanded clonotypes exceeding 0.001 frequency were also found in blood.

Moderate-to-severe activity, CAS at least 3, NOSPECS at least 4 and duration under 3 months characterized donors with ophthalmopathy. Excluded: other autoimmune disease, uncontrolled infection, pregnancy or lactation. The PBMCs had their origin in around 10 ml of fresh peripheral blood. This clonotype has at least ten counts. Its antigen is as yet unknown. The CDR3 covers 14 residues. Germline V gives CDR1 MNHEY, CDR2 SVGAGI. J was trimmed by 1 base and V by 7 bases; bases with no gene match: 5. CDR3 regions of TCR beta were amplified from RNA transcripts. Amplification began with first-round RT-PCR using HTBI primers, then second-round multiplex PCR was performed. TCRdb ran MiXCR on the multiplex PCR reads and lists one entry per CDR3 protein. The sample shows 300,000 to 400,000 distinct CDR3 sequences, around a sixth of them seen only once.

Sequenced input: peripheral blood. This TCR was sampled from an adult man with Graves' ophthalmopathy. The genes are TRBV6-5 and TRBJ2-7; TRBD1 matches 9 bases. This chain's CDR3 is CASTPGTGSYEQYF. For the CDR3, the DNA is TGTGCCAGCACCCCCGGGACAGGGTCCTACGAGCAGTACTTC.